The present entry profiles one TCR beta chain with its context. Using immunoSEQ multiplex PCR, the repertoire was profiled, and TCRdb retains in-frame clones only, with some absent. The data show tens of thousands of clones, under 95% seen once. The CDR3 runs to 15 residues. J was trimmed by 7 bases and V by 5 bases; bases with no gene match: 9. The germline CDR1 and CDR2 sequences are SGHTA and FQGNSA. The data stem from a study of T cell changes during pregnancy in multiple sclerosis. The J gene is TRBJ2-2, the V gene TRBV7-2; 8 nucleotides match TRBD1. The sequences come from peripheral blood, collected in the third trimester of pregnancy. This clonotype was sampled from a female donor in good health, enrolled as a control in a pregnancy study. The CDR3 coding sequence is TGTGCCAGCAGCCCTCTCAGGGGGCAGGGCGGGGAGCTGTTTTTT. Residues: CASSPLRGQGGELFF. Variable domain in full (rest from reference TRBV7-2 and TRBJ2-2): GAGVSQSPSNKVTEKGKDVELRCDPISGHTALYWYRQSLGQGLEFLIYFQGNSAPDKSGLPSDRFSAERTGGSVSTLTIQRTQQEDSAVYLCASSPLRGQGGELFFGEGSRLTVL.